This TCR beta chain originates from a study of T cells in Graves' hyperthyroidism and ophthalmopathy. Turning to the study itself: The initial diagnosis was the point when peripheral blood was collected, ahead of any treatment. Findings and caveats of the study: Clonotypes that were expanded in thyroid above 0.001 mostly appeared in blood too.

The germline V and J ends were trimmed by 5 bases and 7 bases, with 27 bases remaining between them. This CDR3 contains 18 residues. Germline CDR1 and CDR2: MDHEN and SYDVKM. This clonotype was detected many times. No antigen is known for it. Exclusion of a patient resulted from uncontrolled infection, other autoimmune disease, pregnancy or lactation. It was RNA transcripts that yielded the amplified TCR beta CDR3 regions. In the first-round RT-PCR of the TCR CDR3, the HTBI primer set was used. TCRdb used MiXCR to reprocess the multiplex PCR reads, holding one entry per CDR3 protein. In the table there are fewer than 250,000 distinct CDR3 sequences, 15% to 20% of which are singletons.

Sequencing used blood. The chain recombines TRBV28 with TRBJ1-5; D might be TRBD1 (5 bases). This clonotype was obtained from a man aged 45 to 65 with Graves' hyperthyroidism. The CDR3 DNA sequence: TGTGCCAGCAGTCCTTCCATCGGGAGCTCAACATGGGGGCAGCCCCAGCATTTT. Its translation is CASSPSIGSSTWGQPQHF.